The entry below gives a single TCR beta chain sequence along with its context. Its antigen is unidentified. This entry belongs to a study of shared clonotypes between healthy human individuals. Study overall: Used for every donor were three CD4 naive, three CD4 memory, two CD8 naive and one CD8 memory plate. General study findings and limits: Researchers sampled blood only, noting tissue repertoires likely differ.

Some clones are missing from TCRdb's copy, which holds only in-frame ones; the method was immunoSEQ multiplex PCR. The sample lists 2,500,000 or so clones, around 94% occurring once. V dropped 9 bases and J dropped 5 bases, with 11 bases sitting between them. The CDR3 is 12 amino acids. Germline CDR1 reads MRHNA; CDR2 reads SNTAGT. The material sequenced was naive CD4+ T cells sorted from blood. Sample subset: CD45RA+ positively selected. The chain joins TRBV6-4 to TRBJ2-1; TRBD2 is a possible D gene (5 bases). The receptor's source is a man younger than 35 in good health. The CDR3 loop reads CARERKDNEQFF. The CDR3 nucleotides are TGTGCCAGGGAGCGGAAGGACAATGAGCAGTTCTTC.